A selection of T cell receptor beta chains follows, all from one sample in a study of shared clonotypes between healthy human individuals. The assay was immunoSEQ multiplex PCR, and TCRdb's table has in-frame clones only and misses some. The data hold more than 2,000,000 clones, with roughly 92% observed a single time. The sequenced sample consisted of naive CD4+ T cells sorted from blood. These receptors were taken from a man between 18 and 35 years old in good health. The conserved cysteine and the conserved F or W are not part of the CDR3 here. Fields, in order: V gene, J gene, D gene, CDR3 length, CDR3 protein. D genes are given only for firm matches.

V gene: TRBV6-5
J gene: TRBJ2-7
D gene: TRBD1
CDR3 length: 14
CDR3 protein: ASSYSSSSGGYEQY

V gene: TRBV7-2
J gene: TRBJ2-3
D gene: NA
CDR3 length: 13
CDR3 protein: ASSFSGGMTDTQY

V gene: TRBV9
J gene: TRBJ2-3
D gene: TRBD2
CDR3 length: 18
CDR3 protein: ASSTTTSGPSLTRTDTQY

V gene: TRBV28
J gene: TRBJ1-6
D gene: NA
CDR3 length: 13
CDR3 protein: ASTWGSSYNSPLH

V gene: TRBV30
J gene: TRBJ2-3
D gene: NA
CDR3 length: 12
CDR3 protein: AWSLLTSRDTQY

V gene: TRBV10-3
J gene: TRBJ2-2
D gene: NA
CDR3 length: 14
CDR3 protein: AISARQEGNTGELF

V gene: TRBV19
J gene: TRBJ1-1
D gene: NA
CDR3 length: 11
CDR3 protein: ASSVVPNTEAF

V gene: TRBV7-8
J gene: TRBJ1-5
D gene: NA
CDR3 length: 12
CDR3 protein: ASSLADSNQPQH

V gene: TRBV30
J gene: TRBJ1-4
D gene: NA
CDR3 length: 11
CDR3 protein: AWSNQINEKLF

V gene: TRBV6-5
J gene: TRBJ1-1
D gene: NA
CDR3 length: 13
CDR3 protein: ASSYSKGLGPEAF

V gene: TRBV7-9
J gene: TRBJ2-7
D gene: NA
CDR3 length: 11
CDR3 protein: ASSSGHPYEQY

V gene: TRBV7-2
J gene: TRBJ2-7
D gene: NA
CDR3 length: 16
CDR3 protein: ASLTLGMDAGGSYEQY

V gene: TRBV4-2
J gene: TRBJ2-5
D gene: TRBD1
CDR3 length: 19
CDR3 protein: ASSPPLGGARQGAYQETQY

V gene: TRBV5-1
J gene: TRBJ1-1
D gene: NA
CDR3 length: 11
CDR3 protein: ASSLLGTGEAF

V gene: TRBV4-3
J gene: TRBJ2-7
D gene: NA
CDR3 length: 11
CDR3 protein: ASSQDPGDRQY

V gene: TRBV6-6
J gene: TRBJ1-1
D gene: TRBD1
CDR3 length: 12
CDR3 protein: ASTQGTANTEAF

V gene: TRBV7-9
J gene: TRBJ2-3
D gene: NA
CDR3 length: 13
CDR3 protein: ASSPVQGRADTQY

V gene: TRBV5-1
J gene: TRBJ2-5
D gene: TRBD2
CDR3 length: 11
CDR3 protein: ASSFREGETQY